This T cell receptor (beta chain) was sequenced for a study of CD8+CD57+ T cells in acquired aplastic anemia. Study-wide background: CD4+ and CD8+ cells, once sorted, gave DNA averaging around 3.2 ug.

As regards this clonotype: The antigen remains unidentified.

The length of the CDR3 is 18 residues. Trimming removed 7 bases from V and 6 bases from J; junction bases left unmatched: 21. Per germline, CDR1 SGHRS and CDR2 YFSETQ. General study findings and limits: Researchers report that around 30 CD8+ CDR3 sequences appeared in both patients and controls. No significant patient-versus-control difference appeared in CD8+ Simpson's diversity.

Sequencing was done on patients that had shown CD8+CD57+ cell expansion by flow cytometry. The cohort consisted entirely of patients having severe acquired aplastic anemia. TCR beta VDJ and CDR3 profiles were obtained from a genomic DNA template. TCRdb ran MiXCR on the reads and lists one entry per CDR3 protein. The sample comprises roughly 200,000 distinct CDR3 sequences, 65% of which are singletons, and roughly 53% rests with the top ten. Input material: sorted CD4+, CD8+, or CD8+CD57+ T cells (not recorded which) from PBMCs. The source is a human donor with aplastic anemia. The chain is built from TRBV5-1 and TRBJ2-3; TRBD2 aligns across 9 bases. CDR3 DNA: TGCGCCAGCTCCGCCGTCATAAATCGACTAGCGGAGCGGGATACGCAGTATTTT. It translates to CASSAVINRLAERDTQYF.